This TCR beta chain was found in a study of blood T cell repertoires in COVID-19. Study details: Sites in the United States, Italy and Spain provided acute and convalescent COVID-19 samples. The cDNA or gDNA used as material had been derived from T cells, B-cell-depleted T cells, or PBMCs.

Authors' methods: Amplified reference gene primers provided the basis for estimating nucleated cell counts. Using immunoSEQ multiplex PCR, the repertoire was profiled, and TCRdb retains in-frame clones only, with some absent. V and J calls and clone size are those listed in that table; D and trimming were worked out from the DNA. Of more than 95,000 clones in the sample, under 90% were seen once. Specimen: peripheral blood. This clonotype originated in a human donor in a cohort sampled during active or convalescent COVID-19.

The CDR3 loop is CASSPGQGLTDTQYF. As DNA, the CDR3 is TGCGCCAGCAGCCCAGGACAGGGATTAACAGATACGCAGTATTTT. This chain connects TRBV5-1 to TRBJ2-3; TRBD1 agrees at 8 bases. Losses at the gene ends were 4 bases for V and 3 bases for J; bases not matched to a gene: 7. Germline CDR1 and CDR2: SGHRS and YFSETQ. The CDR3 runs 15 residues.